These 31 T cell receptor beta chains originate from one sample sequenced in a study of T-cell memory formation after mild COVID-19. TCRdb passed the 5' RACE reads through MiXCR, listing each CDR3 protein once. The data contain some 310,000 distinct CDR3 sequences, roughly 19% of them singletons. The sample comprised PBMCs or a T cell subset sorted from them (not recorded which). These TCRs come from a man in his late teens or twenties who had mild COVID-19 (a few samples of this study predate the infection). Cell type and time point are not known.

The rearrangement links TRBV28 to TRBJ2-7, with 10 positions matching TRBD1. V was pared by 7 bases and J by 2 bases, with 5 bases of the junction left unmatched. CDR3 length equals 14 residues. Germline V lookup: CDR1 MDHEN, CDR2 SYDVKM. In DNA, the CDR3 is TGTGCCAGCACCCCGGGACAGGGGACCTACGAGCAGTACGTC. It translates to CASTPGQGTYEQYV.

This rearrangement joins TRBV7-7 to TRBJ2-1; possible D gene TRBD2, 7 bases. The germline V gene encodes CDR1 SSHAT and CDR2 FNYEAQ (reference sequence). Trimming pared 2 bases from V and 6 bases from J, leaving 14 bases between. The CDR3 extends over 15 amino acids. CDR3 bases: TGTGCCAGCAGCTTATCGTGGGGGGGCCGCAATGAGCAGTTCTTC. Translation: CASSLSWGGRNEQFF. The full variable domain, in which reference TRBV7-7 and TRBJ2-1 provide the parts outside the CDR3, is GAGVSQSPRYKVTKRGQDVTLRCDPISSHATLYWYQQALGQGPEFLTYFNYEAQPDKSGLPSDRFSAERPEGSISTLTIQRTEQRDSAMYRCASSLSWGGRNEQFFGPGTRLTVL.

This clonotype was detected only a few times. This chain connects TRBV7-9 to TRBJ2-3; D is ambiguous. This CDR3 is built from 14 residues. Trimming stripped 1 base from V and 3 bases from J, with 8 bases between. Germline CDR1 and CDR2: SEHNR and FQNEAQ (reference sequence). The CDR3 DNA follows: TGTGCCAGCAGCTTAGACGGTTATACAGATACGCAGTATTTT. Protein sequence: CASSLDGYTDTQYF.

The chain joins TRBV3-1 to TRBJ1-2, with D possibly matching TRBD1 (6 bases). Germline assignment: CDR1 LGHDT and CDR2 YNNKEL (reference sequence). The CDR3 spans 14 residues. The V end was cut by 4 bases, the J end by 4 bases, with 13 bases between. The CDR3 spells CASSRTDLGYGYTF. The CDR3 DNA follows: TGTGCCAGCAGCCGGACAGACTTAGGCTATGGCTACACCTTC. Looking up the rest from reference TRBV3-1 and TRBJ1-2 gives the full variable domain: DTAVSQTPKYLVTQMGNDKSIKCEQNLGHDTMYWYKQDSKKFLKIMFSYNNKELIINETVPNRFSPKSPDKAHLNLHINSLELGDSAVYFCASSRTDLGYGYTFGSGTRLTVV.

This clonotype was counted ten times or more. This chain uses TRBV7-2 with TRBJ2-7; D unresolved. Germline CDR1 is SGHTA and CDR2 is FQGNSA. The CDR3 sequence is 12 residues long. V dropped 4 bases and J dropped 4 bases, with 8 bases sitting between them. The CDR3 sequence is CASSSVGYEQYF. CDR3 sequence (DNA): TGTGCCAGCAGCTCAGTAGGGTACGAGCAGTACTTC.

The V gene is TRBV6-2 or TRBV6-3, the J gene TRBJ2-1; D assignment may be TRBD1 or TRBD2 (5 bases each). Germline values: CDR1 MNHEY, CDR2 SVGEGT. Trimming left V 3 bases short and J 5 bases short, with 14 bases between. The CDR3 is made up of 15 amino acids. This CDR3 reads CASSYGDRRHNEQFF. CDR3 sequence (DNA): TGTGCCAGCAGTTATGGGGACCGTAGACACAATGAGCAGTTCTTC.

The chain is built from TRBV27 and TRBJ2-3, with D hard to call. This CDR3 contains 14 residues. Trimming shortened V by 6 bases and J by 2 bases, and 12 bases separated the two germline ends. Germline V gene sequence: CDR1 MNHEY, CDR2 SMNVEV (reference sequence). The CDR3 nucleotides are TGTGCCAGCAGAGGGCTTTCCACCACAGATACGCAGTATTTT. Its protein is CASRGLSTTDTQYF.

Written as DNA, the CDR3 is TGTGCCAGCAGTCCGAGACTAGCGGGGGGGTCAGAGACCCAGTACTTC. Protein sequence: CASSPRLAGGSETQYF. This chain joins TRBV12-3 or TRBV12-4 and TRBJ2-5; 14 positions agree with TRBD2. Trimming took 5 bases from V and 4 from J; bases not matched to a gene: 6. The CDR3 spans 16 residues.

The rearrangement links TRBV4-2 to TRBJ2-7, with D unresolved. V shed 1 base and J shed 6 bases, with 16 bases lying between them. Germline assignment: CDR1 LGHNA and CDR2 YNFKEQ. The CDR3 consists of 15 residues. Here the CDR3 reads CASSQGSHGFSEQYV. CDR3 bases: TGTGCCAGCAGCCAAGGATCCCACGGGTTTTCCGAGCAGTACGTC.

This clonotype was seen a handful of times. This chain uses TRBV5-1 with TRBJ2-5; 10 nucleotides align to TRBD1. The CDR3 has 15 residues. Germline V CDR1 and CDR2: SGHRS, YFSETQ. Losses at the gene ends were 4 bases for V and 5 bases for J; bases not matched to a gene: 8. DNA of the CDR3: TGCGCCAGCAGCCCATGGACAGGGGGGACGGAGACCCAGTACTTC. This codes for CASSPWTGGTETQYF.

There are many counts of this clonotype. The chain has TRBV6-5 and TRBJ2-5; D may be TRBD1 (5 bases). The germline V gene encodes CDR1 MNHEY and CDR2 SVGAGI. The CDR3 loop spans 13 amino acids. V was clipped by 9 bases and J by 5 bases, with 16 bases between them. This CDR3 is CARKKTAAETQYF. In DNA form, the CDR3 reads TGTGCCAGAAAAAAGACAGCTGCGGAGACCCAGTACTTC.

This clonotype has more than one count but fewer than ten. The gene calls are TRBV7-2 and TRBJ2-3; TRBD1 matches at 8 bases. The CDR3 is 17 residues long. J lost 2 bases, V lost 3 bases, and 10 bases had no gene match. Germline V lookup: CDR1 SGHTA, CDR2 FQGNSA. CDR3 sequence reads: CASSFRTGIPNTDTQYF. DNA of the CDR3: TGTGCCAGCAGCTTTAGGACAGGGATACCAAACACAGATACGCAGTATTTT.

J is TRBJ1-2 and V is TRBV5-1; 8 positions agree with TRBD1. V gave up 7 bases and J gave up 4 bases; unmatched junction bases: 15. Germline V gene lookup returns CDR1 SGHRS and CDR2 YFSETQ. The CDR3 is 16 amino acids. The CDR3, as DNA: TGCGCCAGCGGGTTCGGAGACAGGGGCCTCGGCTATGGCTACACCTTC. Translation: CASGFGDRGLGYGYTF. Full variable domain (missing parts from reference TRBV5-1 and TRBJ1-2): KAGVTQTPRYLIKTRGQQVTLSCSPISGHRSVSWYQQTPGQGLQFLFEYFSETQRNKGNFPGRFSGRQFSNSRSEMNVSTLELGDSALYLCASGFGDRGLGYGYTFGSGTRLTVV.

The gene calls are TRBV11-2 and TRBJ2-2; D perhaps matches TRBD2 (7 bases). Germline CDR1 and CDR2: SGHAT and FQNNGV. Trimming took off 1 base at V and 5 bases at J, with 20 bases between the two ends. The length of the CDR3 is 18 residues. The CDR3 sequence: CASSLASGGRGWTGELFF. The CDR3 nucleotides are TGTGCCAGCAGCTTAGCGTCCGGGGGGCGGGGTTGGACCGGGGAGCTGTTTTTT.

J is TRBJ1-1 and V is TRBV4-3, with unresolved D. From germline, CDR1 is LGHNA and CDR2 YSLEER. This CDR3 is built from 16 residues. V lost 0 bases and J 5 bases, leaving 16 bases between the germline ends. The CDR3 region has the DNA TGCGCCAGCAGCCAAGATAGGTCGGGAAGAACAACTGAAGCTTTCTTT. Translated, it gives CASSQDRSGRTTEAFF.

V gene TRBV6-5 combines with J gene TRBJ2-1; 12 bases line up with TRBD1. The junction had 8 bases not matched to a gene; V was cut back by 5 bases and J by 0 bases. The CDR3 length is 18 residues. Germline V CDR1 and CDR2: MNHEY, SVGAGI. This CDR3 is CASSTGTGGPSSYNEQFF. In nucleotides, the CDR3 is TGTGCCAGCAGTACCGGGACAGGGGGCCCTAGCTCCTACAATGAGCAGTTCTTC.

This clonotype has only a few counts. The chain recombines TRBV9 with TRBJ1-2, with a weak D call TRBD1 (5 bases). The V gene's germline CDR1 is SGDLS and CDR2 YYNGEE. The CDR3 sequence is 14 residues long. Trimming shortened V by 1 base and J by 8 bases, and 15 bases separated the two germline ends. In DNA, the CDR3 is TGTGCCAGCAGCGTAAAGGACGGGGGAGGAGGCTACACCTTC. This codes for CASSVKDGGGGYTF.

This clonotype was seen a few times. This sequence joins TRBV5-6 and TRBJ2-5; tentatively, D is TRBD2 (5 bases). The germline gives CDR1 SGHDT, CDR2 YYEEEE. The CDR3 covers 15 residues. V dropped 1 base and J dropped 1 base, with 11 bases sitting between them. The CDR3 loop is CASSLPSPSQETQYF. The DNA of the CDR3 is TGTGCCAGCAGCTTGCCTAGCCCATCCCAAGAGACCCAGTACTTC.

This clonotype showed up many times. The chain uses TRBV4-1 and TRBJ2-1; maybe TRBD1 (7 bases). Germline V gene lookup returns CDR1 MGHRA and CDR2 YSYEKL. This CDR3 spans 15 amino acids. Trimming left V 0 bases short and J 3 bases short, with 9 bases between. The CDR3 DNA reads TGCGCCAGCAGCCAAGATCAGGGGGGCTACAATGAGCAGTTCTTC. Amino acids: CASSQDQGGYNEQFF.

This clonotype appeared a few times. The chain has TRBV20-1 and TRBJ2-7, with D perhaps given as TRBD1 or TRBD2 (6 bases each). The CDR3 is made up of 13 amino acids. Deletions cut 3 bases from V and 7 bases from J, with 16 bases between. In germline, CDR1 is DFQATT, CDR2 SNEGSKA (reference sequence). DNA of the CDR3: TGCAGTGCTAGGGGGGGCTCCTTCGGGGAGCAGTACTTC. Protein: CSARGGSFGEQYF.

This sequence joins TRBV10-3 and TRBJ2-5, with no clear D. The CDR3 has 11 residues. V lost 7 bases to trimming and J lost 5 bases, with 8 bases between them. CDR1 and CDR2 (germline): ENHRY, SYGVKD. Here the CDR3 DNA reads TGTGCCATCACCAGTCCTGAGACCCAGTACTTC. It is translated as CAITSPETQYF.

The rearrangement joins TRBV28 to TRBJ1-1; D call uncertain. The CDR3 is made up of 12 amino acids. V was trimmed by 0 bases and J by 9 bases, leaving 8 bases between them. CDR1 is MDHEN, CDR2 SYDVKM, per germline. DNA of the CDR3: TGTGCCAGCAGTTTATGGGGAGAGCAAGCTTTCTTT. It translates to CASSLWGEQAFF.

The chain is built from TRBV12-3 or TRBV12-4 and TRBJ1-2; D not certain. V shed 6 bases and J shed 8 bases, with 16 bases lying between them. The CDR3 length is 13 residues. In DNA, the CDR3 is TGTGCCAGCAGCTTTTCGACACCTCCGGGCTACACCTTC. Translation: CASSFSTPPGYTF.

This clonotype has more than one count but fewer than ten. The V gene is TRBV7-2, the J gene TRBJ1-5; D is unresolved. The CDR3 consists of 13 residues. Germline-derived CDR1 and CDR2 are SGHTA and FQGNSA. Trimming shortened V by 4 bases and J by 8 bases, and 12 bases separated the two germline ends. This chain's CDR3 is CASSSTSLEPQHF. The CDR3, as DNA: TGTGCCAGCAGCTCGACAAGCCTTGAGCCCCAGCATTTT.

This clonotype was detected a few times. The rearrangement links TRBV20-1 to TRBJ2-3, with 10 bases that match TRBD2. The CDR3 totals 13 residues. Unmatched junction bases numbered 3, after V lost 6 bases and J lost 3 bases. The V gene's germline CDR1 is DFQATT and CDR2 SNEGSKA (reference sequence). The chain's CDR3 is CSAGAGGTDTQYF. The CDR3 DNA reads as TGCAGTGCCGGAGCGGGGGGGACAGATACGCAGTATTTT.

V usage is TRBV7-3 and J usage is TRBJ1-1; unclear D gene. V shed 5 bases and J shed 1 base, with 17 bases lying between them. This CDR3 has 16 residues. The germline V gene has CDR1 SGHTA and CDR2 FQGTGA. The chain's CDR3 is CASSQSPIVGNTEAFF. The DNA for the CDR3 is TGTGCCAGCAGCCAAAGCCCCATTGTCGGGAACACTGAAGCTTTCTTT.

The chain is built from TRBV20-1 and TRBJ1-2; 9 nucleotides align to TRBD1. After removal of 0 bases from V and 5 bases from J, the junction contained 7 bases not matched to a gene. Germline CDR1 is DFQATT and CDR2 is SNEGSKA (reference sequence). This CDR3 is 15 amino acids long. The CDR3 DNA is TGCAGTGCTAGAGATGGGACAGGGTATTTGTATGGCTACACCTTC. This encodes CSARDGTGYLYGYTF.

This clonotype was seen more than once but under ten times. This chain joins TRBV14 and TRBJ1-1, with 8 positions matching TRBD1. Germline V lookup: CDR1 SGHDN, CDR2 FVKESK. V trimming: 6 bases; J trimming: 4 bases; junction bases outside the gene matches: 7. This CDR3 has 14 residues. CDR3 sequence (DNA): TGTGCCAGCAGACGGACAGGGTTTGGCACTGAAGCTTTCTTT. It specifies CASRRTGFGTEAFF.

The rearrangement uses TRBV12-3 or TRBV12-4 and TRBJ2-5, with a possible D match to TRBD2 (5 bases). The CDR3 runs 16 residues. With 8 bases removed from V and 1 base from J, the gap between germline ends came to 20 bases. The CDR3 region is CASLTIGNGLQETQYF. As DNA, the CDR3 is TGTGCCAGCCTAACGATCGGGAACGGCCTCCAAGAGACCCAGTACTTC.

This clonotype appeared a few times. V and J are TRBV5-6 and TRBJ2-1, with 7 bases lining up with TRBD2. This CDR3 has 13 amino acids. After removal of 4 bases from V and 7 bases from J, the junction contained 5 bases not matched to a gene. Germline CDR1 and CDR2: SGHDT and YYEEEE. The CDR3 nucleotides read TGTGCCAGCAGCCCGGGGGGTAAGAATGAGCAGTTCTTC. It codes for CASSPGGKNEQFF.

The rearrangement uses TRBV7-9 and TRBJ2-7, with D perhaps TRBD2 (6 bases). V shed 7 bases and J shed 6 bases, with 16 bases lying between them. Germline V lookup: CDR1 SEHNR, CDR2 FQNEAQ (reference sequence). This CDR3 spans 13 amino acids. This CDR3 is CASTWRDRSEQYF. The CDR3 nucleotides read TGTGCCAGCACGTGGAGGGATCGATCCGAGCAGTACTTC.